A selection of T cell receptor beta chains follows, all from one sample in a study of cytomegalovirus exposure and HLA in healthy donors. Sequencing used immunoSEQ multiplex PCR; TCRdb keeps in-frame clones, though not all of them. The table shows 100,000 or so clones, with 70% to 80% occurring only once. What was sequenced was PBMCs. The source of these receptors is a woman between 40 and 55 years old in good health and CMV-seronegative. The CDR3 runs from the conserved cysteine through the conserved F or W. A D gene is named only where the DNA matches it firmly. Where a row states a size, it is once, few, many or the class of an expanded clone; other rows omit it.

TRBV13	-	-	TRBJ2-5	CASSLDPGAQETQYF	TGTGCCAGCAGCTTAGACCCAGGGGCCCAAGAGACCCAGTACTTC
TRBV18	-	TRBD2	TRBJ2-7	CASSPGLAGAHEQYF	TGTGCCAGCTCACCGGGACTAGCGGGAGCCCACGAGCAGTACTTC
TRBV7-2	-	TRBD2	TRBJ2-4	CASSSRERHSGDAKNIQYF	TGTGCCAGCAGCTCCCGGGAGAGGCATAGCGGGGATGCCAAAAACATTCAGTACTTC
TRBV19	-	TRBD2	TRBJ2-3	CASRGAGGATSTDTQYF	TGTGCCAGCCGGGGGGCGGGAGGGGCCACTAGCACAGATACGCAGTATTTT
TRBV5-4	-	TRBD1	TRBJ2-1	CASSLPDRGGRFNEQFF	TGTGCCAGCAGCTTACCGGACAGGGGGGGAAGGTTCAATGAGCAGTTCTTC
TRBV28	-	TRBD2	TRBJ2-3	CASSLLRTSGEGDTQYF	TGTGCCAGCAGTTTATTAAGGACTAGCGGGGAGGGAGATACGCAGTATTTT
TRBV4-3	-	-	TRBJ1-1	CASSQEGAVLAFF	TGCGCCAGCAGCCAAGAAGGGGCAGTTCTAGCTTTCTTT
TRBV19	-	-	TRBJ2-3	CASSISEGMDTQYF	TGTGCCAGTAGTATTTCGGAGGGCATGGATACGCAGTATTTT
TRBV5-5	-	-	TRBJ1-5	CASSSFTQGNQPQHF	TGTGCCAGCAGCTCCTTTACGCAGGGAAATCAGCCCCAGCATTTT
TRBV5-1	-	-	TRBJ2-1	CASSWGEAAGWNEQFF	TGCGCCAGCAGCTGGGGTGAGGCGGCAGGGTGGAATGAGCAGTTCTTC
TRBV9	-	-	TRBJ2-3	CASSPLISGQTDTQYF	TGTGCCAGCAGCCCCTTGATCTCGGGACAAACAGATACGCAGTATTTT
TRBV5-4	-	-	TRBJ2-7	CASSLGRAREQYF	TGTGCCAGCAGCTTGGGCAGGGCTCGTGAGCAGTACTTC
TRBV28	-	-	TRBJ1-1	CASTSPGGVMNTEAFF	TGTGCCAGCACCTCACCGGGGGGGGTCATGAACACTGAAGCTTTCTTT
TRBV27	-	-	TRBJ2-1	CASSLGGWNEQFF	TGTGCCAGCAGTTTAGGAGGTTGGAATGAGCAGTTCTTC
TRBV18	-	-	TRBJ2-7	CASSPPGGPYEQYF	TGTGCCAGCTCACCACCAGGCGGGCCCTACGAGCAGTACTTC
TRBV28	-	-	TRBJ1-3	CASSLLGGTARNTIYF	TGTGCCAGCAGTTTATTGGGCGGGACGGCGAGAAACACCATATATTTT
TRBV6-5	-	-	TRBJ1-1	CASSRGIRGTEAFF	TGTGCCAGCAGCCGTGGAATCAGGGGCACTGAAGCTTTCTTT
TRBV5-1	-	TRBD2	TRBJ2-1	CASSEGVGTSGNPYNEQFF	TGCGCCAGCAGCGAGGGGGTCGGGACTAGCGGGAACCCCTACAATGAGCAGTTCTTC
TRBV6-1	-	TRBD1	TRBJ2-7	CASNLRDSLYEQYF	TGTGCCAGCAACCTCCGGGACAGCCTCTACGAGCAGTACTTC
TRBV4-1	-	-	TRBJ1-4	CASSQDPTGEKLFF	TGCGCCAGCAGCCAAGACCCGACGGGAGAAAAACTGTTTTTT
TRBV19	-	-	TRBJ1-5	CASSSVEAGGRPQHF	TGTGCCAGTAGTTCCGTCGAAGCGGGAGGTCGGCCCCAGCATTTT
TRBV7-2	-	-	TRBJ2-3	CASSLTPVRADTQYF	TGTGCCAGCAGCTTAACCCCTGTTCGGGCAGATACGCAGTATTTT
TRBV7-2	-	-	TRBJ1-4	CASSQHSEKLFF	TGTGCCAGCAGCCAGCACAGTGAAAAACTGTTTTTT
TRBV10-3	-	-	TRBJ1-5	CAISPNSLNQPQHF	TGTGCCATCAGCCCCAACAGTCTCAATCAGCCCCAGCATTTT
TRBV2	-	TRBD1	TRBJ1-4	CASGRDRGSEKLFF	TGTGCCAGCGGCCGGGACAGGGGGTCTGAAAAACTGTTTTTT
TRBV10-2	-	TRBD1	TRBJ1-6	CASRLDRGNSPLHF	TGCGCCAGCAGACTAGACAGGGGAAATTCACCCCTCCACTTT
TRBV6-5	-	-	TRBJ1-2	CASTPPGMGGYTF	TGTGCCAGCACCCCACCGGGGATGGGGGGCTACACCTTC
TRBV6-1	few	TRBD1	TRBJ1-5	CASRKQGAVGQPQHF	TGTGCCAGCAGAAAACAGGGGGCGGTAGGTCAGCCCCAGCATTTT
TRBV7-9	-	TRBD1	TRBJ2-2	CASSLAGTGRNTGELFF	TGTGCCAGCAGCTTAGCCGGGACAGGGAGGAACACCGGGGAGCTGTTTTTT
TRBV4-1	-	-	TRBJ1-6	CASSQDGQAGRNSPLHF	TGCGCCAGCAGCCAAGATGGTCAGGCGGGCAGGAATTCACCCCTCCACTTT
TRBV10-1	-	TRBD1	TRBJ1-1	CASSESTSWDRGRSAEAFF	TGCGCCAGCAGTGAGTCGACATCCTGGGACAGGGGGCGAAGTGCTGAAGCTTTCTTT
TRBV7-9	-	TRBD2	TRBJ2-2	CASSHTRSRLAGHTGELFF	TGTGCCAGCAGCCATACGAGAAGTCGACTAGCGGGACATACCGGGGAGCTGTTTTTT
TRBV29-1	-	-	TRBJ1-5	CSVYAPGQPQHF	TGCAGCGTTTACGCCCCCGGGCAGCCCCAGCATTTT
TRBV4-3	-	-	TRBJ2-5	CASSQDYSAGLDRETQYF	TGCGCCAGCAGCCAAGATTACTCGGCAGGGCTGGACCGCGAGACCCAGTACTTC
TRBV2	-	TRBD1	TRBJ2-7	CASRGQGKGQYF	TGTGCCAGCAGAGGACAGGGTAAAGGGCAGTACTTC